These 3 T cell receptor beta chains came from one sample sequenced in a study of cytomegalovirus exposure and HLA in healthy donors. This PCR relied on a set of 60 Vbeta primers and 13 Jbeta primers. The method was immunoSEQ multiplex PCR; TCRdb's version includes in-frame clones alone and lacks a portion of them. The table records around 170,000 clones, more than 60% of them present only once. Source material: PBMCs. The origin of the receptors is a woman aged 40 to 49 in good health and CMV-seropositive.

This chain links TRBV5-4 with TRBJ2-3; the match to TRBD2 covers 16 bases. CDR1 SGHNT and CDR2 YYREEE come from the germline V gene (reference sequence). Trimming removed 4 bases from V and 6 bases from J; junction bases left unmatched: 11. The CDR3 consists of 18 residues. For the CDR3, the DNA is TGTGCCAGCAGCCTCCCGGGACTAGCGGGGGGGCAGGAGGATACGCAGTATTTT. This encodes CASSLPGLAGGQEDTQYF.

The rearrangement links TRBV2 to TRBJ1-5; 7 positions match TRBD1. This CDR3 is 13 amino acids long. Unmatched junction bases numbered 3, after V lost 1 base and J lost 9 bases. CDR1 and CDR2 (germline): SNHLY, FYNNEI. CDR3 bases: TGTGCCAGCAGTGAAGGGGACAGCGGGCCCCAGCATTTT. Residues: CASSEGDSGPQHF. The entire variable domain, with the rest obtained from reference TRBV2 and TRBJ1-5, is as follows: EPEVTQTPSHQVTQMGQEVILRCVPISNHLYFYWYRQILGQKVEFLVSFYNNEISEKSEIFDDQFSVERPDGSNFTLKIRSTKLEDSAMYFCASSEGDSGPQHFGDGTRLSIL.

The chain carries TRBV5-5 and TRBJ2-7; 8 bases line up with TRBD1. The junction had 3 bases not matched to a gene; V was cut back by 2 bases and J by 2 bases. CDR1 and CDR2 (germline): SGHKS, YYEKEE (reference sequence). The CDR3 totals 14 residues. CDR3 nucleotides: TGTGCCAGCAGCTTAAACAGGGGGACCTACGAGCAGTACTTC. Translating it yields CASSLNRGTYEQYF.